This TCR beta chain was identified in a study of spatial heterogeneity in lung cancer. Study results and limitations: Ubiquitous, expanded tumor-derived TCRs were more frequently observed in blood at resection than at follow-up.

The CDR3 has 13 residues. V lost 4 bases and J lost 12, with 15 bases in between. In germline, CDR1 is LNHDA, CDR2 SQIVND (reference sequence). Time point noted: sample taken at primary tumor resection. In each case, whole RNA from tumor, nontumor lung or frozen PBMC was sequenced unsorted. This clonotype appeared a few times. Its antigen is unidentified. One entry per CDR3 protein results from TCRdb running MiXCR on the 5' RACE reads. The repertoire holds just under 40,000 distinct CDR3 sequences, with under 6.5% as singletons. The V call is TRBV19, the J call TRBJ1-4, with D uncertain. This sample comprised PBMCs, obtained at surgery. This TCR was sampled from a male donor with early-stage non-small cell lung cancer. Here the CDR3 DNA reads TGTGCCAGTAGTAAGGGTCTCTCTCGGGAACTGTTTTTT. Translating gives CASSKGLSRELFF.